This T cell receptor (beta chain) emerged from a study of patients and donors after allogeneic stem cell transplantation. The V segment lost 0 bases and the J segment 0 bases; nucleotides outside the gene matches: 1. CDR1 SGDLS and CDR2 YYNGEE come from the germline V gene. The CDR3 totals 15 residues. This clonotype was observed at least ten times. One entry per CDR3 protein results from TCRdb running MiXCR on the RT-PCR reads. The sample consists of roughly 940,000 distinct CDR3 sequences, roughly 17% of them appearing once. This sequence was found in a human donor who was either an allogeneic HSCT recipient or a stem cell or donor lymphocyte infusion donor (not recorded which). It is not recorded whose cells these are; they may come from a transplant donor. Material for sequencing was blood, either unsorted or a sorted T cell fraction (not recorded which). This chain links TRBV9 with TRBJ2-3, with 7 bases lining up with TRBD2. The CDR3 reads CASSVGRGSTDTQYF. In nucleotides, the CDR3 is TGTGCCAGCAGCGTAGGGCGGGGGAGCACAGATACGCAGTATTTT.